This T cell receptor (beta chain) was identified in a study of blood T cell repertoires in COVID-19. Per the original data handling: Reference gene primer amplification gave estimated nucleated cell counts. Clones were sequenced by immunoSEQ multiplex PCR, and TCRdb holds only the in-frame ones, with some missing. V and J calls and clone size are copied from that table; D and trimming were computed from the DNA. The table shows around 250,000 clones, with 86% occurring only once. V lost 1 base and J 1 base, leaving 7 bases between the germline ends. Germline V lookup: CDR1 MGHRA, CDR2 YSYEKL. CDR3 length: 14 amino acids.

Input material: peripheral blood. The sequence came from an elderly man with acute or convalescent COVID-19. V and J are TRBV4-1 and TRBJ1-2; D gene ambiguous. The chain's CDR3 is CASSQANGNYGYTF. The CDR3 DNA reads as TGCGCCAGCAGCCAAGCGAACGGTAACTATGGCTACACCTTC.